Below, 28 T cell receptor beta chains from the same sample are listed, as sequenced in a study of blood T cell repertoires in COVID-19. Libraries were prepared by immunoSEQ multiplex PCR; TCRdb keeps only in-frame clonotypes and omits some of them. The repertoire holds roughly 120,000 clones, with over 60% as singletons. The sample taken for sequencing was peripheral blood. The receptor set was obtained from a human donor in a cohort sampled during active or convalescent COVID-19.

J is TRBJ2-3 and V is TRBV7-2, with 13 bases identical to TRBD2. Trimming took 4 bases from V and 3 from J; bases not matched to a gene: 7. The CDR3 is 17 residues long. Germline V gives CDR1 SGHTA, CDR2 FQGNSA. This CDR3 reads CASSSGLAGVGTDTQYF. The CDR3 DNA reads TGTGCCAGCAGCTCCGGACTAGCGGGAGTAGGGACAGATACGCAGTATTTT.

The V gene is TRBV9, the J gene TRBJ2-1; D might be TRBD1 (5 bases). Deletions cut 7 bases from V and 9 bases from J, with 11 bases between. The CDR3 runs to 11 residues. Germline V CDR1 and CDR2: SGDLS, YYNGEE. The CDR3 DNA is TGTGCCAGCGGTAGAAGGGGTGAGCAGTTCTTC. It yields the protein CASGRRGEQFF.

The genes are TRBV2 and TRBJ2-2; D possibly corresponds to TRBD2 (6 bases). Per the germline V gene, CDR1 is SNHLY and CDR2 is FYNNEI. CDR3 length: 15 amino acids. V was clipped by 7 bases and J by 10 bases, with 22 bases between them. The CDR3 region has the DNA TGTGCCAGCAAGGGACTGGGTAGGCAGACTGAGGAGCTGTTTTTT. It encodes CASKGLGRQTEELFF.

The genes are TRBV10-3 and TRBJ1-2, with 7 bases fitting TRBD1. Trimming at V came to 10 bases and at J to 8 bases, leaving 13 bases not matched to a gene. The CDR3 has 13 residues. Germline-derived CDR1 and CDR2 are ENHRY and SYGVKD. CDR3: CATGGGGAGGYTF. In nucleotides, the CDR3 is TGTGCCACCGGTGGAGGGGGCGCAGGGGGCTACACCTTC.

This clone was recorded at least ten times. The genes are TRBV9 and TRBJ2-7; 9 bases fit TRBD1. Germline CDR1 reads SGDLS; CDR2 reads YYNGEE. The CDR3 covers 14 residues. V lost 3 bases and J lost 4; bases outside the gene matches: 5. Here the CDR3 DNA reads TGTGCCAGCAGCGCCGGGACAGGGAAATACGAGCAGTACTTC. Translation gives CASSAGTGKYEQYF.

V usage is TRBV19 and J usage is TRBJ1-2; weak D call: TRBD1 (6 bases). The CDR3 runs to 14 residues. The germline V and J ends were trimmed by 6 bases and 8 bases, with 19 bases remaining between them. Germline lookup yields CDR1 LNHDA and CDR2 SQIVND (reference sequence). The CDR3 region has the DNA TGTGCCAGTAGCCCGACAGGAGGAAGCGGAGGCTACACCTTC. It specifies CASSPTGGSGGYTF.

The chain employs TRBV29-1 and TRBJ1-1, with D possibly TRBD1 on 6 matching bases. Trimming took 6 bases from V and 2 from J, leaving 13 bases between them. The CDR3 length is 13 residues. CDR1 is SQVTM, CDR2 ANQGSEA, per germline. The CDR3 spells CSVTDRPNTEAFF. DNA for the CDR3: TGCAGCGTGACGGACAGACCAAACACTGAAGCTTTCTTT.

The genes are TRBV16 and TRBJ2-1, with D possibly being TRBD2 (5 bases). Germline V gene sequence: CDR1 KGHSY, CDR2 FQNENV. V lost 1 base and J 4 bases, leaving 8 bases between the germline ends. The CDR3 has 14 amino acids. CDR3 nucleotides: TGTGCCAGCAGCCAATTAGGAGGATACAATGAGCAGTTCTTC. Amino acid sequence: CASSQLGGYNEQFF.

Points on this clone: Different DNA sequences within this sample yield the same CDR3. V usage is TRBV3-1 (or the pseudogene TRBV3-2) and J usage is TRBJ2-7, with 9 bases aligning to TRBD1. Losses at the gene ends were 4 bases for V and 1 base for J; bases not matched to a gene: 2. Looked up from germline, CDR1 is LGHDT and CDR2 is YNNKEL (reference sequence). The CDR3 is made up of 14 amino acids. CDR3: CASSPGTGSYEQYF. DNA for the CDR3: TGTGCCAGCAGCCCCGGGACAGGGTCCTACGAGCAGTACTTC.

This clone was counted many times. DNA for the CDR3: TGTGCCAGCAGCCCCACGCGCCAGGGACTAGCGCTTTACGAGCAGTACTTC. Amino acid sequence: CASSPTRQGLALYEQYF. The rearrangement links TRBV6-2 or TRBV6-3 to TRBJ2-7; 10 bases agree with TRBD2. The CDR3 contains 17 residues. CDR1 is MNHEY and CDR2 is SVGEGT in the germline V gene. With 6 bases clipped from V and 4 bases from J, the junction kept 15 bases outside the gene matches.

The chain combines TRBV19 with TRBJ2-7, with D possibly TRBD1 on 5 matching bases. Germline assignment: CDR1 LNHDA and CDR2 SQIVND (reference sequence). Trimming cost V 3 bases and J 2 bases, with 11 bases left between them. CDR3 length: 14 amino acids. The CDR3 region is CASSIDSATYEQYF. CDR3 DNA: TGTGCCAGTAGTATTGACAGTGCAACCTACGAGCAGTACTTC. Variable domain in full (rest from reference TRBV19 and TRBJ2-7): DGGITQSPKYLFRKEGQNVTLSCEQNLNHDAMYWYRQDPGQGLRLIYYSQIVNDFQKGDIAEGYSVSREKKESFPLTVTSAQKNPTAFYLCASSIDSATYEQYFGPGTRLTVT.

The V and J genes are TRBV18 and TRBJ2-5, with D possibly matching TRBD1 (6 bases). This CDR3 has 13 amino acids. Trimming took off 7 bases at V and 2 bases at J, with 11 bases between the two ends. The germline CDR1 and CDR2 sequences are KGHSH and LQKENI. The CDR3 nucleotides read TGTGCCAGCTTCGGACAGTCTCAAGAGACCCAGTACTTC. Translated, it gives CASFGQSQETQYF.

The chain recombines TRBV19 with TRBJ1-3; D is uncertain. CDR1 and CDR2 (germline): LNHDA, SQIVND (reference sequence). V shed 5 bases and J shed 8 bases, with 13 bases lying between them. The CDR3 length is 13 residues. DNA for the CDR3: TGTGCCAGTAGTGCGACCCGACGGGACACCATATATTTT. Amino acid sequence: CASSATRRDTIYF. Full variable domain (rest looked up from reference TRBV19 and TRBJ1-3): DGGITQSPKYLFRKEGQNVTLSCEQNLNHDAMYWYRQDPGQGLRLIYYSQIVNDFQKGDIAEGYSVSREKKESFPLTVTSAQKNPTAFYLCASSATRRDTIYFGEGSWLTVV.

V usage is TRBV5-1 and J usage is TRBJ2-7, with 14 bases aligning to TRBD2. CDR3 length: 15 residues. The trim removed 3 bases at V and 11 bases at J, leaving 10 bases unmatched. Germline V CDR1 and CDR2: SGHRS, YFSETQ. CDR3 loop: CASSSSGLAGAGEYF. As DNA, the CDR3 is TGCGCCAGCAGCTCCTCGGGACTAGCGGGGGCGGGGGAGTACTTC.

This chain joins TRBV30 and TRBJ1-2, with 11 positions matching TRBD1. Unmatched junction bases numbered 7, after V lost 3 bases and J lost 1 base. Germline CDR1 reads GTSNPN; CDR2 reads SVGIG (reference sequence). This CDR3 comprises 16 residues. The CDR3 nucleotides are TGTGCCTGGAGGAGGGACAGGGGGAAAGTTAACTATGGCTACACCTTC. It codes for CAWRRDRGKVNYGYTF.

This chain connects TRBV29-1 to TRBJ1-1, with unresolved D. V was pared by 4 bases and J by 0 bases, with 6 bases between. The CDR3 is 12 residues long. Germline V gives CDR1 SQVTM, CDR2 ANQGSEA. The chain's CDR3 is CSVGGMNTEAFF. The CDR3 nucleotides read TGCAGCGTTGGCGGCATGAACACTGAAGCTTTCTTT.

This chain links TRBV19 with TRBJ2-7; D possibly corresponds to TRBD2 (5 bases). Trimming cost V 2 bases and J 1 base, with 12 bases left between them. The CDR3 has 15 residues. Germline V gene data show CDR1 as LNHDA and CDR2 as SQIVND (reference sequence). This CDR3 is CASSIYAGGSYEQYF. The CDR3 coding sequence is TGTGCCAGTAGTATATACGCGGGCGGATCCTACGAGCAGTACTTC.

DNA for the CDR3: TGTGCCAGCAGCAAGAACGGGGGAATCTACGAGCAGTACTTC. Its protein is CASSKNGGIYEQYF. The genes are TRBV9 and TRBJ2-7; maybe TRBD2 (6 bases). Trimming took 4 bases from V and 3 from J, leaving 14 bases between them. This CDR3 contains 14 residues. Germline V lookup: CDR1 SGDLS, CDR2 YYNGEE.

This clone was counted only a few times. The CDR3 loop is CASSPLQQGYSNQPQHF. Written as DNA, the CDR3 is TGCGCCAGCAGCCCACTACAACAGGGTTATAGCAATCAGCCCCAGCATTTT. J is TRBJ1-5 and V is TRBV5-1; D may be TRBD1 (6 bases). With 4 bases removed from V and 0 bases from J, the gap between germline ends came to 17 bases. CDR1 SGHRS and CDR2 YFSETQ come from the germline V gene. CDR3 size: 17 residues.

V is TRBV30 and J is TRBJ1-5, with 8 nucleotides matching TRBD1. Germline V gene data show CDR1 as GTSNPN and CDR2 as SVGIG (reference sequence). The CDR3 contains 13 residues. After removal of 2 bases from V and 7 bases from J, the junction contained 4 bases not matched to a gene. CDR3 loop: CAWSRQGRQPQHF. The CDR3 bases are TGTGCCTGGAGTCGACAGGGGCGGCAGCCCCAGCATTTT.

CDR3 region: CASSLAGAGEQYF. CDR3 nucleotides: TGTGCCAGCAGCTTAGCGGGGGCGGGCGAGCAGTACTTC. The chain is built from TRBV7-3 and TRBJ2-7; TRBD2 might be the D (7 bases). CDR1 is SGHTA, CDR2 FQGTGA, per germline. The V end was cut by 2 bases, the J end by 6 bases, with 11 bases between. The CDR3 is 13 residues long.

The V and J genes are TRBV19 and TRBJ2-1; TRBD2 aligns across 11 bases. V dropped 3 bases and J dropped 7; count of bases not matched to a gene: 5. Germline V gene data show CDR1 as LNHDA and CDR2 as SQIVND (reference sequence). This CDR3 has 15 residues. CDR3 residues: CASSILAGGRNEQFF. For the CDR3, the DNA is TGTGCCAGTAGTATCTTAGCGGGAGGGAGGAATGAGCAGTTCTTC.

The table lists this clone with a few counts. This sequence joins TRBV9 and TRBJ2-3; 11 nucleotides agree with TRBD2. Germline-derived CDR1 and CDR2 are SGDLS and YYNGEE. The CDR3 extends over 16 amino acids. The J segment lost 5 bases and the V segment lost 1 base, leaving 6 bases of the junction unmatched. CDR3 sequence: CASSVSTSGSLDTQYF. In nucleotides, the CDR3 is TGTGCCAGCAGCGTATCTACTAGCGGGAGTCTAGATACGCAGTATTTT.

This clone has ten or more counts. The rearrangement joins TRBV7-9 to TRBJ2-7; D remains ambiguous. V lost 3 bases and J 5 bases, leaving 5 bases between the germline ends. Per germline, CDR1 SEHNR and CDR2 FQNEAQ (reference sequence). This CDR3 has 11 residues. CDR3 residues: CASSFGNEQYF. The CDR3 DNA follows: TGTGCCAGCAGCTTTGGCAACGAGCAGTACTTC.

This clone showed up just a few times. CDR3 sequence: CASSSLDRVGYTF. The CDR3 nucleotides are TGTGCCAGCAGTTCCCTTGACAGGGTTGGCTACACCTTC. The chain recombines TRBV6-2 or TRBV6-3 with TRBJ1-2, with 7 bases that match TRBD1. The V and J ends lost 4 bases and 7 bases, in that order; junction bases with no gene match: 6. Looked up from germline, CDR1 is MNHEY and CDR2 is SVGEGT. This CDR3 spans 13 amino acids.

The rearrangement joins TRBV5-1 to TRBJ2-7; D possibly corresponds to TRBD2 (5 bases). V was clipped by 6 bases and J by 7 bases, with 20 bases between them. Germline V gene sequence: CDR1 SGHRS, CDR2 YFSETQ. The CDR3 has 14 amino acids. CDR3 DNA sequence: TGCGCCAGCACAGAAGCGGCTCCTGAAAAGGAGCAGTACTTC. This encodes CASTEAAPEKEQYF. The variable domain in full, with the rest retrieved from reference TRBV5-1 and TRBJ2-7, is KAGVTQTPRYLIKTRGQQVTLSCSPISGHRSVSWYQQTPGQGLQFLFEYFSETQRNKGNFPGRFSGRQFSNSRSEMNVSTLELGDSALYLCASTEAAPEKEQYFGPGTRLTVT.

The CDR3 region is CAWSEAAPYEQYF. CDR3 nucleotide sequence: TGTGCCTGGAGCGAAGCGGCTCCCTACGAGCAGTACTTC. This chain joins TRBV30 and TRBJ2-7; the D gene is possibly TRBD2 (5 bases). The V gene's germline CDR1 is GTSNPN and CDR2 SVGIG (reference sequence). Trimming took off 3 bases at V and 2 bases at J, with 11 bases between the two ends. The CDR3 loop spans 13 amino acids. Full variable domain (remainder filled in from reference TRBV30 and TRBJ2-7): SQTIHQWPATLVQPVGSPLSLECTVEGTSNPNLYWYRQAAGRGLQLLFYSVGIGQISSEVPQNLSASRPQDRQFILSSKKLLLSDSGFYLCAWSEAAPYEQYFGPGTRLTVT.

The gene calls are TRBV6-6 and TRBJ1-6, with 8 positions matching TRBD1. The CDR3 loop spans 15 amino acids. The junction had 4 bases not matched to a gene; V was cut back by 2 bases and J by 7 bases. Per the germline V gene, CDR1 is MNHNY and CDR2 is SVGAGI (reference sequence). DNA of the CDR3: TGTGCCAGCAGTTACGCGGGACAGGACAATTCACCCCTCCACTTT. It specifies CASSYAGQDNSPLHF.